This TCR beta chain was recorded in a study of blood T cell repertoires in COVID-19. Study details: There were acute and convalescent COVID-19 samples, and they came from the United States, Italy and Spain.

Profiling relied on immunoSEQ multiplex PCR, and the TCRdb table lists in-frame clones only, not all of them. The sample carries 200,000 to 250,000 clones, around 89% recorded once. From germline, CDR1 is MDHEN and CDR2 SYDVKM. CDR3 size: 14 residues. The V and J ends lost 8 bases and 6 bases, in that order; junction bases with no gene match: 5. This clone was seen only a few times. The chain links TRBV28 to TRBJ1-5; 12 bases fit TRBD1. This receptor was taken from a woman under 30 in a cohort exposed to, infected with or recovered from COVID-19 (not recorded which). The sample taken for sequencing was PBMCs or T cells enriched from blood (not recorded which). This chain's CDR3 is CASWDRGLSQPQHF. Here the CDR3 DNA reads TGTGCCAGCTGGGACAGGGGGCTTAGTCAGCCCCAGCATTTT. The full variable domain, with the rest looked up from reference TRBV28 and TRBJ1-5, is DVKVTQSSRYLVKRTGEKVFLECVQDMDHENMFWYRQDPGLGLRLIYFSYDVKMKEKGDIPEGYSVSREKKERFSLILESASTNQTSMYLCASWDRGLSQPQHFGDGTRLSIL.